These 12 T cell receptor beta chains share one sample of origin, sequenced in a study of OX40 agonist ivuxolimab in advanced cancers. Method: immunoSEQ multiplex PCR; TCRdb's copy keeps in-frame clones and lacks some. The sample lists approximately 100,000 clones; around 90% were seen once. Source: CD4+ or CD8+ T cells sorted from blood, taken in a trial of the OX40 agonist ivuxolimab. The receptors derive from an adult with an advanced solid tumor such as melanoma, head and neck, liver or kidney cancer.

The chain joins TRBV28 to TRBJ2-3; maybe TRBD2 (5 bases). The V gene's germline CDR1 is MDHEN and CDR2 SYDVKM. The CDR3 has 11 amino acids. V lost 8 bases and J lost 6, with 9 bases in between. The CDR3 is CASGRGDTQYF. DNA for the CDR3: TGTGCCAGCGGCCGAGGGGATACGCAGTATTTT.

This chain links TRBV7-8 with TRBJ2-2; D unclear. The length of the CDR3 is 16 residues. The V end lost 5 bases, the J end lost 6 bases, and 19 bases lay between the germline ends. Per the germline V gene, CDR1 is SGHVS and CDR2 is FQNEAQ. The CDR3 is CASSLRDGRTPGELFF. CDR3 DNA: TGTGCCAGCAGCCTGAGAGACGGGCGGACCCCCGGGGAGCTGTTTTTT.

The V gene is TRBV19, the J gene TRBJ2-5; a possible D gene is TRBD2 (6 bases). The germline V gene has CDR1 LNHDA and CDR2 SQIVND (reference sequence). V was pared by 2 bases and J by 1 base, with 14 bases between. This CDR3 is built from 16 residues. The CDR3 sequence is CASSIYPPAGQETQYF. The CDR3 nucleotides are TGTGCCAGTAGTATATACCCCCCAGCGGGCCAAGAGACCCAGTACTTC.

The V call is TRBV7-2, the J call TRBJ2-1; 8 bases fit TRBD1. The ends lost 0 bases at V and 7 bases at J; junction bases unmatched: 5. Germline CDR1 is SGHTA and CDR2 is FQGNSA. The CDR3 length is 15 residues. The DNA of the CDR3 is TGTGCCAGCAGCTTAGCCGGACAGGGTTGGAATGAGCAGTTCTTC. Its translation: CASSLAGQGWNEQFF.

The V gene is TRBV19, the J gene TRBJ2-6; no clear D gene. From germline, CDR1 is LNHDA and CDR2 SQIVND (reference sequence). This CDR3 region has 15 residues. V was shortened by 4 bases and J by 0 bases, with 7 bases between the two germline ends. CDR3 DNA: TGTGCCAGTAGTACTCAAGACTCTGGGGCCAACGTCCTGACTTTC. This translates into CASSTQDSGANVLTF.

The chain links TRBV18 to TRBJ1-4; D gene unclear. V was pared by 0 bases and J by 5 bases, with 7 bases between. CDR1 is KGHSH, CDR2 LQKENI, per germline. This CDR3 has 14 amino acids. The CDR3 DNA follows: TGTGCCAGCTCACCACCGGGGATGAATGAAAAACTGTTTTTT. Translated: CASSPPGMNEKLFF.

The gene calls are TRBV29-1 and TRBJ2-3; D possibly corresponds to TRBD1 (5 bases). The germline V gene has CDR1 SQVTM and CDR2 ANQGSEA. V was shortened by 3 bases and J by 2 bases, with 9 bases between the two germline ends. CDR3 length equals 13 residues. The CDR3, as DNA: TGCAGCGTTGAGGACACCTACACAGATACGCAGTATTTT. This gives the protein CSVEDTYTDTQYF.

This clone appeared a single time. This chain links TRBV2 with TRBJ2-5; perhaps TRBD2 as D (5 bases). The ends were cut back, 8 bases at V and 5 bases at J, with 18 bases in the middle. Looked up from germline, CDR1 is SNHLY and CDR2 is FYNNEI. The CDR3 spans 14 residues. This CDR3 is CASDPTTLLETQYF. In nucleotides, the CDR3 is TGTGCCAGCGACCCGACTACCCTGTTGGAGACCCAGTACTTC. The whole variable domain, filled in from reference TRBV2 and TRBJ2-5, reads EPEVTQTPSHQVTQMGQEVILRCVPISNHLYFYWYRQILGQKVEFLVSFYNNEISEKSEIFDDQFSVERPDGSNFTLKIRSTKLEDSAMYFCASDPTTLLETQYFGPGTRLLVL.

V and J are TRBV7-3 and TRBJ2-5, with 10 positions matching TRBD2. The length of the CDR3 is 17 residues. The trim removed 1 base at V and 1 base at J, leaving 6 bases unmatched. Germline-derived CDR1 and CDR2 are SGHTA and FQGTGA. CDR3 protein: CASSLKVLAGAQETQYF. The CDR3 nucleotides read TGTGCCAGCAGCTTAAAGGTGCTAGCGGGGGCCCAAGAGACCCAGTACTTC. Together with reference TRBV7-3 and TRBJ2-5, the CDR3 gives the full variable domain: GAGVSQTPSNKVTEKGKYVELRCDPISGHTALYWYRQSLGQGPEFLIYFQGTGAADDSGLPNDRFFAVRPEGSVSTLKIQRTERGDSAVYLCASSLKVLAGAQETQYFGPGTRLLVL.

The chain uses TRBV9 and TRBJ2-7; D unclear. Germline lookup yields CDR1 SGDLS and CDR2 YYNGEE. V shed 4 bases and J shed 0 bases, with 8 bases lying between them. This CDR3 contains 13 residues. CDR3 in DNA: TGTGCCAGCAGCCCAAATCCCTCCTACGAGCAGTACTTC. Translated, it gives CASSPNPSYEQYF.

V is TRBV11-2 and J is TRBJ1-1; possibly TRBD1 for D (5 bases). The CDR3 contains 14 residues. From germline, CDR1 is SGHAT and CDR2 FQNNGV. Trimming shortened V by 3 bases and J by 3 bases, and 11 bases separated the two germline ends. The CDR3 reads CASSFWGKDTEAFF. The CDR3 DNA sequence: TGTGCCAGCAGCTTTTGGGGGAAGGACACTGAAGCTTTCTTT. Based on the CDR3 plus reference TRBV11-2 and TRBJ1-1, the full variable domain is EAGVAQSPRYKIIEKRQSVAFWCNPISGHATLYWYQQILGQGPKLLIQFQNNGVVDDSQLPKDRFSAERLKGVDSTLKIQPAKLEDSAVYLCASSFWGKDTEAFFGQGTRLTVV.

The chain has TRBV14 and TRBJ1-1, with D hard to call. Looked up from germline, CDR1 is SGHDN and CDR2 is FVKESK. V lost 3 bases and J lost 1, with 9 bases in between. The CDR3 covers 14 residues. CDR3 coding DNA: TGTGCCAGCAGCCAGGTACATGGGAACACTGAAGCTTTCTTT. Translated: CASSQVHGNTEAFF.